A single sample gave rise to the 14 T cell receptor beta chains below, sequenced in a study of OX40 agonist ivuxolimab in advanced cancers. Library method: the immunoSEQ multiplex PCR assay. TCRdb mirrors the immuneACCESS table, restricted to in-frame sequences. Some clones are absent from its copies; in checked studies, under half trace to an unresolved V gene, and the reason for the others is unknown. This sample lists about 98,000 clones; around nine tenths were detected once. The ten largest clones add up to 0.5% of the sample. The source was CD4+ or CD8+ T cells sorted from blood, collected in a trial of the OX40 agonist ivuxolimab. The receptors shown here come from an adult with an advanced solid tumor such as melanoma, head and neck, liver or kidney cancer.

The chain recombines TRBV6-1 with TRBJ1-5; no reliable D call. Germline values: CDR1 MNHNS, CDR2 SASEGT. The CDR3 runs 15 residues. V lost 6 bases to trimming and J lost 0 bases, with 12 bases between them. The CDR3 spells CASSPGPHSNQPQHF. The CDR3 coding sequence is TGTGCCAGCAGCCCTGGGCCGCATAGCAATCAGCCCCAGCATTTT.

The chain couples TRBV29-1 to TRBJ2-2, with unresolved D. Germline CDR1 and CDR2: SQVTM and ANQGSEA. This CDR3 has 15 amino acids. With 4 bases removed from V and 3 bases from J, the gap between germline ends came to 15 bases. This CDR3 reads CSVGNGATYTGELFF. The CDR3 DNA reads TGCAGCGTTGGTAACGGAGCCACTTACACCGGGGAGCTGTTTTTT.

The chain has TRBV6-5 and TRBJ2-5; 9 bases line up with TRBD1. Trimming at V came to 6 bases and at J to 2 bases, leaving 4 bases not matched to a gene. CDR3 length: 14 residues. Per germline, CDR1 MNHEY and CDR2 SVGAGI. CDR3 in DNA: TGTGCCAGCAGGGGGACAGGGCAACAAGAGACCCAGTACTTC. Amino acids: CASRGTGQQETQYF.

The genes are TRBV5-1 and TRBJ2-1, with a tentative D call TRBD2 (7 bases). Between the trimmed V and J ends, which lost 7 bases and 7 bases, there was a span of 18 bases. This CDR3 has 14 residues. The germline gives CDR1 SGHRS, CDR2 YFSETQ. The CDR3 nucleotides read TGCGCCAGCGGGAGGGGGGGGCCCGAGAATGAGCAGTTCTTC. It specifies CASGRGGPENEQFF.

The gene calls are TRBV19 and TRBJ2-5; 7 bases fit TRBD1. With V trimmed by 6 bases and J by 6 bases, 10 bases remained unmatched. Germline V gene data show CDR1 as LNHDA and CDR2 as SQIVND (reference sequence). The CDR3 covers 14 residues. CDR3 amino acids: CASSTRQGWQTQYF. The DNA for the CDR3 is TGTGCCAGTAGCACCAGACAGGGTTGGCAGACCCAGTACTTC.

The chain is built from TRBV5-1 and TRBJ1-1; D unresolved. V lost 0 bases, J lost 0 bases, and 12 bases lay in between. This CDR3 region has 16 residues. Germline CDR1 is SGHRS and CDR2 is YFSETQ. In nucleotides, the CDR3 is TGCGCCAGCAGCTTGGGACCCGGGGTCGTGAACACTGAAGCTTTCTTT. This sequence encodes CASSLGPGVVNTEAFF.

The chain combines TRBV6-1 with TRBJ2-5; 8 bases match TRBD1. J lost 2 bases, V lost 5 bases, and 1 base had no gene match. The length of the CDR3 is 13 residues. Per germline, CDR1 MNHNS and CDR2 SASEGT. DNA for the CDR3: TGTGCCAGCAGTCGACAGGGGCAAGAGACCCAGTACTTC. As protein: CASSRQGQETQYF.

The chain links TRBV5-1 to TRBJ1-1; D remains unclear. The CDR3 is made up of 15 amino acids. Deletions cut 0 bases from V and 1 base from J, with 10 bases between. Germline V gene data show CDR1 as SGHRS and CDR2 as YFSETQ. The CDR3 region has the DNA TGCGCCAGCAGCTTGGGGGTTGCAGCGAACACTGAAGCTTTCTTT. It is translated as CASSLGVAANTEAFF. The full variable domain, completed using reference TRBV5-1 and TRBJ1-1, is KAGVTQTPRYLIKTRGQQVTLSCSPISGHRSVSWYQQTPGQGLQFLFEYFSETQRNKGNFPGRFSGRQFSNSRSEMNVSTLELGDSALYLCASSLGVAANTEAFFGQGTRLTVV.

The chain couples TRBV14 to TRBJ2-7; D possibly corresponds to TRBD1 (5 bases). This CDR3 comprises 16 residues. Germline V gives CDR1 SGHDN, CDR2 FVKESK. V was trimmed by 5 bases and J by 0 bases, leaving 17 bases between them. The CDR3 loop is CASSKETAFSSYEQYF. The CDR3 DNA reads TGTGCCAGCAGCAAGGAGACAGCCTTTAGCTCCTACGAGCAGTACTTC.

J is TRBJ1-3 and V is TRBV6-6; TRBD1 agrees at 11 bases. The CDR3 is 15 residues long. The ends lost 5 bases at V and 3 bases at J; junction bases unmatched: 3. Germline V lookup: CDR1 MNHNY, CDR2 SVGAGI (reference sequence). CDR3: CASSGTGGHGNTIYF. For the CDR3, the DNA is TGTGCCAGCAGTGGGACAGGGGGACATGGAAACACCATATATTTT.

This clone appeared a single time. V and J are TRBV4-1 and TRBJ2-7, with D possibly TRBD1 on 5 matching bases. Trimming shortened V by 3 bases and J by 4 bases, and 13 bases separated the two germline ends. This CDR3 is built from 14 residues. The germline V gene has CDR1 MGHRA and CDR2 YSYEKL. The CDR3 loop is CASSQGLLLYEQYF. The CDR3 DNA reads as TGCGCCAGCAGCCAGGGGCTACTCCTTTACGAGCAGTACTTC.

J is TRBJ1-6 and V is TRBV7-3, with D uncertain. Germline CDR1 and CDR2: SGHTA and FQGTGA. CDR3 size: 15 residues. The germline V and J ends were trimmed by 2 bases and 7 bases, with 12 bases remaining between them. CDR3 region: CASSLDPQGNSPLHF. DNA for the CDR3: TGTGCCAGCAGCTTAGACCCACAAGGAAATTCACCCCTCCACTTT. Filled out from reference TRBV7-3 and TRBJ1-6, the complete variable domain reads GAGVSQTPSNKVTEKGKYVELRCDPISGHTALYWYRQSLGQGPEFLIYFQGTGAADDSGLPNDRFFAVRPEGSVSTLKIQRTERGDSAVYLCASSLDPQGNSPLHFGNGTRLTVT.

The chain recombines TRBV13 with TRBJ2-3; D gene unclear. CDR3 length equals 12 residues. The V gene lost 8 bases and the J gene lost 5 bases, with 11 bases spanning the gap. Germline lookup yields CDR1 PRHDT and CDR2 FYEKMQ (reference sequence). CDR3: CASPAQGDTQYF. The CDR3 DNA sequence: TGTGCCAGCCCCGCACAAGGAGATACGCAGTATTTT. Full variable domain (missing parts from reference TRBV13 and TRBJ2-3): AAGVIQSPRHLIKEKRETATLKCYPIPRHDTVYWYQQGPGQDPQFLISFYEKMQSDKGSIPDRFSAQQFSDYHSELNMSSLELGDSALYFCASPAQGDTQYFGPGTRLTVL.

This chain uses TRBV7-2 with TRBJ1-5; D is ambiguous. The CDR3 is 12 amino acids. Trimming pared 3 bases from V and 4 bases from J, leaving 4 bases between. The germline gives CDR1 SGHTA, CDR2 FQGNSA. The CDR3, as DNA: TGTGCCAGCAGCTTTCGGAATCAGCCCCAGCATTTT. Translation: CASSFRNQPQHF.